The rows below give T cell receptor beta chains drawn from one sample of a study of shared clonotypes between healthy human individuals. Here immunoSEQ multiplex PCR was the method, and the copy in TCRdb shows in-frame clones only, minus some. Among roughly 2 million clones listed, 95% were seen once. The sequenced material came from naive CD4+ T cells sorted from blood. These receptors were taken from a man aged 18 to 29 in good health. Each CDR3 is given with its conserved first and last residue. D genes are given only for firm matches.

d_gene	v_gene	j_gene	CDR3aa	CDR3nt
NA	TRBV2	TRBJ2-3	CASSGTRSRNTDTQYF	TGTGCCAGCAGTGGGACTCGATCGAGAAACACAGATACGCAGTATTTT
NA	TRBV2	TRBJ1-2	CASILDSSYGYTF	TGTGCCAGCATCCTGGACAGCTCCTATGGCTACACCTTC
TRBD2	TRBV5-1	TRBJ2-2	CASSFSAGDYTGELFF	TGCGCCAGCAGCTTCTCAGCGGGGGATTACACCGGGGAGCTGTTTTTT
TRBD2	TRBV5-3	TRBJ2-3	CARSLIRLALCTDTQYF	TGTGCCAGAAGCCTGATAAGACTAGCGTTATGCACAGATACGCAGTATTTT
TRBD1	TRBV6-6	TRBJ1-1	CASSDDRGWGTEAFF	TGTGCCAGCAGTGACGACAGGGGTTGGGGCACTGAAGCTTTCTTT
NA	TRBV29-1	TRBJ2-7	CSVGPATAQGKGNEQYF	TGCAGCGTTGGGCCCGCAACCGCCCAGGGGAAGGGGAACGAGCAGTACTTC
NA	TRBV7-2	TRBJ1-6	CASSQGQNSPLHF	TGTGCCAGCAGCCAAGGCCAAAATTCACCCCTCCACTTT
NA	TRBV2	TRBJ2-7	CASSVNRYEQYF	TGTGCCAGCAGTGTAAACCGGTACGAGCAGTACTTC
TRBD2	TRBV7-6	TRBJ2-5	CASSLVSGRYQETQYF	TGTGCCAGCAGCTTAGTGAGCGGGAGGTACCAAGAGACCCAGTACTTC
NA	TRBV30	TRBJ2-7	CAWSTGGFGSYEQYF	TGTGCCTGGAGTACTGGGGGTTTCGGCTCCTACGAGCAGTACTTC
TRBD1	TRBV4-1	TRBJ2-2	CASRLVGTGQVEGRELFF	TGCGCCAGCAGATTGGTTGGGACAGGACAAGTCGAGGGCAGGGAGCTGTTTTTT
NA	TRBV5-4	TRBJ1-1	CASSPGPDTEAFF	TGTGCCAGCAGCCCGGGACCGGACACTGAAGCTTTCTTT
NA	TRBV12-1	TRBJ2-7	CASTPRLQGGYEQYF	TGTGCCAGCACCCCTAGACTTCAGGGTGGGTACGAGCAGTACTTC
NA	TRBV19	TRBJ2-7	CASSIGSGRLTYEQYF	TGTGCCAGTAGTATAGGGTCAGGACGCCTGACCTACGAGCAGTACTTC
NA	TRBV11-2	TRBJ1-2	CASSLDNIVRVYGYTF	TGTGCCAGCAGCTTAGATAACATTGTTAGGGTATATGGCTACACCTTC
NA	TRBV5-1	TRBJ2-7	CASSGQLYEQYF	TGCGCCAGCAGCGGGCAGCTTTACGAGCAGTACTTC
TRBD1	TRBV18	TRBJ1-5	CASSTGTGRYQPQHF	TGTGCCAGCTCAACCGGGACAGGACGCTATCAGCCCCAGCATTTT
NA	TRBV10-1	TRBJ2-1	CASSESGDRSSYNEQFF	TGCGCCAGCAGTGAGTCAGGCGACCGTAGCTCCTACAATGAGCAGTTCTTC
TRBD1	TRBV10-3	TRBJ1-4	CAISRGQSNNEKLFF	TGTGCCATCAGTAGGGGACAGTCTAATAATGAAAAACTGTTTTTT
NA	TRBV2	TRBJ2-1	CASSELEQPLSSYNEQFF	TGTGCCAGCAGTGAACTTGAACAGCCCCTTAGCTCCTACAATGAGCAGTTCTTC
NA	TRBV5-1	TRBJ2-5	CASSLAGLQETQYF	TGCGCCAGCAGCTTGGCTGGTCTTCAAGAGACCCAGTACTTC
NA	TRBV7-8	TRBJ1-3	CASSLTRGVTSGNTIYF	TGTGCCAGCAGCTTAACCCGGGGGGTTACCTCTGGAAACACCATATATTTT
NA	TRBV6-1	TRBJ1-2	CASSGTANYGYTF	TGTGCCAGCAGTGGGACCGCTAACTATGGCTACACCTTC